The present entry profiles one T cell receptor delta chain with its context. This clone was found a few times. Its target antigen remains unknown. TCRdb's listed protein matches a much larger clone and diverges from this DNA's translation at residue 4, likely through a read error; the protein shown comes from the DNA. This entry is derived from a study of γδ T cells in repeated Plasmodium falciparum infection (TCRdb year 2021). As for the study more broadly: The natural-infection arm enrolled Malian children exposed to intense seasonal malaria transmission, compared against age and gender matched Australian children. Controlled-infection subjects were sampled at baseline, immediately before selected infections, and 21 days after each infection. In the study, the shaping of the human gammadelta T cell repertoire by repeated Plasmodium falciparum infection was examined using natural infection in Mali and controlled human malaria infection. The gammadelta TCR repertoires from Mali were analysed in two ways: cross-sectionally during periods with no transmission, and longitudinally across episodes of acute febrile malaria. Several malaria-naive U.S. adults underwent four controlled human malaria infections by bites from P. falciparum NF54-infected Anopheles stephensi mosquitoes over around 590 days.

Measured from the cysteine to the phenylalanine, the CDR3 is 18 residues long. Solely the CDR3 DNA is kept, with 54 bases framed from the first base. Based on the germline V gene, the CDR1 and CDR2 sequences are TSWWSYY and QGS. Vgamma9/Vdelta2+ and Vdelta2-negative gammadelta T cell populations were flow-sorted from peripheral blood mononuclear cells for bulk TCR repertoire analysis. Results the study describes overall, beyond this receptor: The controlled-infection cohort was small, limiting analysis of inter-individual variability in gammadelta T cell responses. Vdelta2-negative gammadelta TCR repertoires from Malian children appeared more clonally expanded, less diverse and less shared than those of Australian children. Generalizability was limited because the Malian cohort came from a small rural village made up predominantly of one ethnic group. Vgamma9/Vdelta2+ TCR repertoires kept a highly stable polyclonal repertoire across time and infection, and many TCRgamma sequences overlapped between individuals. In Vdelta2-negative gammadelta TCR repertoires, which were largely Vdelta1+, repeated controlled infections appeared to drive waves of new clonotype selection.

Library preparation employed multiplex PCR. The run used an Illumina MiSeq. From each sorted gammadelta T cell sample, both TCR gamma (TRG) and TCR delta (TRD) chains were sequenced. Per the authors' processing: The repertoire analyses drew on clonotype tree plots, the accumulated frequency of the top 20 clonotypes, and diversity index (DI) and D75 metrics. TCRdb processed the public reads again with the CATT caller, after which rows with matching DNA were combined. TCRdb, not the original authors, processed these V and J calls. Within this sample are roughly 90,000 delta-chain clones, with more than 1.4% of them counted one time only. Of the sample, 7% to 9.5% falls within the top ten clones.

The clonotype comes from a pool of human donors (malaria-infected and uninfected, not separated). Sequenced input: gamma-delta T cells from blood. The rearranged chain carries TRDV1 and TRDJ1; 9 bases in the middle match TRDD3. No J gene was available from TCRdb, and it was assigned here by a germline match of the DNA. The DNA reads TGTGCTCTTGAGGAACAACACCTCGAACTGGGGGAGCTCGATAAACTCATCTTT. The resulting protein is CALEEQHLELGELDKLIF.